This entry features one T cell receptor (beta chain) sequence. Its specific antigen is unknown. No base qualities exist here, and no much larger clone lies one base off it. These data belong to a study of T-cell memory formation after mild COVID-19 listed by TCRdb under 2021. Notes on the research overall: Most TCR sequence clusters were specific to one of the two donors. The cohort was made up of two young adult volunteers, one female and one male, who were previously healthy. In a couple of donors, T-cell clones that expanded and contracted after mild COVID-19 were followed by sequencing TCRalpha and TCRbeta repertoires longitudinally. Study-level results and caveats: Clones contracting from day 15 to 85 had balanced CD4/CD8 phenotypes, while a second wave expanding from day 15 to 37 was biased towards CD4+. The second-wave clones that peaked on day 37 were not confirmed to be SARS-CoV-2 specific. Some responding clones were found in pre-infection memory, which suggests that pre-existing cross-reactive memory T cells took part in the SARS-CoV-2 response. Contracting CD4+ clones were located mainly in the CM and EM memory subsets, whereas CD8+ clones were found to be enriched in EMRA. Only a couple of mild cases were covered by the study, and larger cohorts that include severe cases with pre-infection samples were considered necessary.

Ficoll-Paque density gradient centrifugation was the method used to isolate PBMCs. This sample was sequenced with an Illumina NovaSeq 6000. TCRalpha and TCRbeta cDNA libraries were built by 5'RACE with constant-segment primers, adding sample barcodes and unique molecular identifiers. Trizol reagent was used to extract RNA from every sample. Library amplification was performed in two PCR steps, and a second sample barcode and Illumina TruSeq adapters were introduced in the second step. Libraries were sequenced on an Illumina NovaSeq with 2 x 150 bp paired-end reads. From the authors' description of their analysis: Reads were demultiplexed and collapsed into UMI-guided consensus sequences with migec v1.2.7. Using mixcr v2.1.11, the UMI consensuses were aligned to TRA and TRB V and J templates and assembled into clonotypes. A clonotype was counted as expanded or contracted only when both edgeR and NoisET called the clonotype significant, with the noise models trained on biological replicates. For edgeR calls, the cutoffs were a false discovery rate-adjusted p below 0.01 and a log2 fold-change threshold of 1. As an exploratory analysis of dynamics, PCA with hierarchical clustering was applied to max-normalized trajectories of the 1000 most abundant clonotypes. Separately sequenced CD4+ and CD8+ repertoires were used to assign a CD4 or CD8 phenotype to each responding clone. TCRdb reprocessing: public reads trimmed at Q25 with fastp, clones called with MiXCR, in-frame beta chains kept. Identical CDR3 protein sequences are pooled into one entry, listed with their most common genes and DNA. The V and J calls and clone size come from TCRdb's table, not from the authors' own analysis. The sample table lists roughly 200,000 distinct CDR3 sequences, 20% to 25% of them with a count of one. The ten largest account for roughly 24% of the sample.

The germline V gene specifies MNHNS as CDR1 and SASEGT as CDR2. Trimming at the junction amounts to 0 bases on V and 4 bases on J, and the germline ends lie 13 bases apart. Measured from the cysteine to the phenylalanine, the CDR3 is 15 residues long. The sequence is cut down to CDR3 DNA, 45 bases in frame from base 1. Recombination joined TRBV6-1 with TRBJ2-7, with TRBD2 tentatively as D gene (6 bases match). The material sequenced was PBMCs or a T cell subset sorted from them (not recorded which). This sequence was found in an adult woman who had mild COVID-19 (a few samples of this study predate the infection). The sample titles of this study are shuffled in the database, so cell type and time point are left out; the donor was told from shared clones. The CDR3 loop reads CASSEAVAVDYEQYF. The DNA sequence is TGTGCCAGCAGTGAAGCGGTAGCGGTGGATTACGAGCAGTACTTC.